A selection of T cell receptor beta chains follows, all from one sample in a study of blood T cell repertoires in COVID-19. Clones were sequenced by immunoSEQ multiplex PCR, and TCRdb holds only the in-frame ones, with some missing. The sample lists around 320,000 clones; around 89% were seen once. Sequencing was done on a sample of peripheral blood. The receptors were sampled from a woman aged 30 to 39 who had recovered from COVID-19. The CDR3 runs from the conserved cysteine through the conserved F or W. The D gene is left open where the match is weak. Expanded clones get a size class; other rows say once, few or many, or leave the size out.

TRBV27	TRBD1	TRBJ1-1	-	TGTGCCAGCAGATCACAGGGGTTGAACACTGAAGCTTTCTTT	CASRSQGLNTEAFF
TRBV28	-	TRBJ2-7	-	TGTGCCAGCACTCCGACGGGATTCTACGAGCAGTACTTC	CASTPTGFYEQYF
TRBV3-1/TRBV3-2	TRBD2	TRBJ2-3	-	TGTGCCAGCAGCCCCGGACTAGCGGGGGCAAATTTTAGCACAGATACGCAGTATTTT	CASSPGLAGANFSTDTQYF
TRBV5-4	TRBD1	TRBJ1-3	-	TGTGCCAGCAGCTTGGTATTCGGGACAGGGTTTTCTTCTGGAAACACCATATATTTT	CASSLVFGTGFSSGNTIYF
TRBV6-2/TRBV6-3	-	TRBJ2-7	once	TGTGCCAGCAGTTGGGAGTGGACTCGCGAGCAGTACTTC	CASSWEWTREQYF
TRBV6-1	TRBD1	TRBJ2-1	-	TGTGCCAGCAGTGATAGGATCGGGCAGGGGGTACGGGGTGAGCAGTTCTTC	CASSDRIGQGVRGEQFF
TRBV4-1	TRBD1	TRBJ1-1	-	TGCGCCAGCAGCCAAGATCCCGACAGGGGGCGGGACACTGAAGCTTTCTTT	CASSQDPDRGRDTEAFF
TRBV14	TRBD1	TRBJ1-4	-	TGTGCCAGCAGCCAGGACGACAGGGGGCGAGGAGAAAAACTGTTTTTT	CASSQDDRGRGEKLFF
TRBV30	-	TRBJ1-4	-	TGTGCCTGGCTGGACAGTCTCAATGAAAAACTGTTTTTT	CAWLDSLNEKLFF
TRBV5-1	-	TRBJ2-6	-	TGCGCCACCACCCCGGGTGCCTCTGGGGCCAACGTCCTGACTTTC	CATTPGASGANVLTF
TRBV5-1	-	TRBJ1-1	once	TGCGCCAGCAGCTTGAAGTGGGCCAGTCTGAACACTGAAGCTTTCTTT	CASSLKWASLNTEAFF
TRBV2	-	TRBJ2-7	-	TGTGCCAGCAGGGTAGCCCAGGACGGGGCCTACGAGCAGTACTTC	CASRVAQDGAYEQYF
TRBV6-2/TRBV6-3	TRBD1	TRBJ2-7	-	TGTGCCAGCAGTAAACGCGTCGGGGACAGGACCTACGAGCAGTACTTC	CASSKRVGDRTYEQYF
TRBV5-5	TRBD1	TRBJ1-2	-	TGTGCCAGCAGCTTAATCAGGGGGCACTATGGCTACACCTTC	CASSLIRGHYGYTF
TRBV7-9	-	TRBJ1-3	-	TGTGCCAGCAGCTCTACGGGAGGGGTCTCGGGTCTAGCTGGAAACACCATATATTTT	CASSSTGGVSGLAGNTIYF
TRBV5-1	-	TRBJ2-3	-	TGCGCCAGCGGGGGGGCGGCGCCGGGTTTGGGCACAGATACGCAGTATTTT	CASGGAAPGLGTDTQYF
TRBV10-3	-	TRBJ2-5	-	TGTGCCATCAGTGATTCCAGGACTGTCCAAGAGACCCAGTACTTC	CAISDSRTVQETQYF
TRBV7-6	-	TRBJ2-1	-	TGTGCCAGTTCCAGGGGGGTCCCCAACTACAATGAGCAGTTCTTC	CASSRGVPNYNEQFF
TRBV19	-	TRBJ2-7	-	TGTGCCAGTGCGGGACAGTCAACCTACGAGCAGTACTTC	CASAGQSTYEQYF
TRBV5-1	-	TRBJ1-3	-	TGCGCCAGCAGTCCCGCGGTGGGAAACACCATATATTTT	CASSPAVGNTIYF
TRBV29-1	-	TRBJ1-4	-	TGCAGCGTTGAGGGGAGCAGTCGGGAAAAACTGTTTTTT	CSVEGSSREKLFF
TRBV28	-	TRBJ2-7	once	TGTGCCAGCAGGAAAACAGGGACGGGGGAGCAGTACTTC	CASRKTGTGEQYF
TRBV29-1	TRBD1	TRBJ1-2	-	TGCAGCGTTGGGGGACAGGGGAACTATGGCTACACCTTC	CSVGGQGNYGYTF
TRBV7-3	-	TRBJ2-1	-	TGTGCCAGCAGCCTCTCGGACATCAATGAGCAGTTCTTC	CASSLSDINEQFF
TRBV6-5	-	TRBJ2-7	-	TGTGCCATCTCCTTCCTGGACAGTATCTCCTACGAGCAGTACTTC	CAISFLDSISYEQYF
TRBV19	-	TRBJ1-2	-	TGTGCCAGTAGTATAGACCGGGAGCAAGCTAACTATGGCTACACCTTC	CASSIDREQANYGYTF
TRBV6-1	-	TRBJ1-5	-	TGTGCCAGCAGTGAAGGCCTAGGCCACGGAGGGCAGCCCCAGCATTTT	CASSEGLGHGGQPQHF
TRBV5-4	TRBD1	TRBJ2-5	-	TGTGCCAGCAGCAACCCTACAGGGGCAGAGACCCAGTACTTC	CASSNPTGAETQYF
TRBV5-1	-	TRBJ2-5	-	TGCGCCAGCAGCCGCAGCAGGAAAGAGACCCAGTACTTC	CASSRSRKETQYF
TRBV28	-	TRBJ1-1	-	TGTGCCAGCACCATCCTCCCGGGGAACACTGAAGCTTTCTTT	CASTILPGNTEAFF
TRBV11-2	TRBD2	TRBJ2-5	-	TGTGCCAGCAGCTCTTCTAGCGGGGGGGCTCAGACCCAGTACTTC	CASSSSSGGAQTQYF
TRBV28	-	TRBJ1-4	-	TGTGCCAGCAGTTTGGCGGGGGCACCTTGGGATGCAACTAATGAAAAACTGTTTTTT	CASSLAGAPWDATNEKLFF
TRBV28	TRBD1	TRBJ1-1	-	TGTGCCAGCAGTTTCGCCTCGGGACAGGGGAGGACTGAAGCTTTCTTT	CASSFASGQGRTEAFF
TRBV6-5	TRBD1	TRBJ2-7	-	TGTGCCAGCAGTATAGGACAGGGAGGATCCTACGAGCAGTACTTC	CASSIGQGGSYEQYF
TRBV19	-	TRBJ1-2	-	TGTGCCAGTAGTATCACAGCACGATCCTATGGCTACACCTTC	CASSITARSYGYTF
TRBV7-9	-	TRBJ1-3	-	TGTGCCAGCAGCTACAAAGCCGGGAGCTCTGGAAACACCATATATTTT	CASSYKAGSSGNTIYF
TRBV15	-	TRBJ1-1	-	TGTGCCACCAGCAGAGACAGGGGAAGCACTGAAGCTTTCTTT	CATSRDRGSTEAFF
TRBV7-3	TRBD2	TRBJ2-5	-	TGTGCCAGCCGAGCGGGGGCCAACCAAGAGACCCAGTACTTC	CASRAGANQETQYF
TRBV19	TRBD1	TRBJ2-1	once	TGTGCCAGTAGTATACGGGACAGGGGGGGCAATGAGCAGTTCTTC	CASSIRDRGGNEQFF
TRBV12-5	TRBD1	TRBJ1-1	few	TGTGCTAGTGGTCTAGGGGGCGCGGGTGAAGCTTTCTTT	CASGLGGAGEAFF
TRBV5-1	-	TRBJ1-6	-	TGCGCCAGCAGTGACAGCAATTCACCCCTCCACTTT	CASSDSNSPLHF
TRBV2	-	TRBJ2-5	-	TGTGCCAGCACCCTTCAGGGGTCCCAAGAGACCCAGTACTTC	CASTLQGSQETQYF
TRBV13	TRBD1	TRBJ1-1	-	TGTGCCGGATCCCCAGGGGGCACTGAAGCTTTCTTT	CAGSPGGTEAFF
TRBV5-1	TRBD1	TRBJ2-7	-	TGCGCCAGCAGCCCGGGGACAGGTGATTCCTACGAGCAGTACTTC	CASSPGTGDSYEQYF
TRBV19	-	TRBJ2-2	few	TGTGCCAGTATCACGGAGGGGAGGGAGCTGTTTTTT	CASITEGRELFF
TRBV6-5	TRBD1	TRBJ2-5	-	TGTGCCAGCAGTTACTCCTTCGGACAGGGGGTGGAGACCCAGTACTTC	CASSYSFGQGVETQYF